This section outlines one T cell receptor (beta chain) sequence together with its context. Its antigen remains unidentified. The data are from a study of T cell responses to AZD1222 COVID-19 vaccine. Germline CDR1 and CDR2: KGHSH and LQKENI. The CDR3 extends over 15 amino acids. Unmatched junction bases numbered 2, after V lost 2 bases and J lost 0 bases. Study results and caveats: White British donors predominated, females outnumbered males, and clonal diversity was possibly underestimated. The breadth and depth of Spike-specific TCRs increased once two AZD1222 doses had been given. Seropositive status at baseline applied to only 6 or 7 AZD1222 recipients.

The assay was immunoSEQ multiplex PCR, and TCRdb's table has in-frame clones only and misses some. The sample contains over 150,000 clones, roughly 92% of which appear only once. Sequenced here: peripheral blood, sampled on day 0 of AZD1222 vaccination. The TCR was taken from an adult in good health. The genes are TRBV18 and TRBJ2-5; 8 nucleotides line up with TRBD2. CDR3 sequence: CASSPTSGHQETQYF. DNA for the CDR3: TGTGCCAGCTCACCAACTAGCGGTCACCAAGAGACCCAGTACTTC. The full variable domain, with the rest looked up from reference TRBV18 and TRBJ2-5, is NAGVMQNPRHLVRRRGQEARLRCSPMKGHSHVYWYRQLPEEGLKFMVYLQKENIIDESGMPKERFSAEFPKEGPSILRIQQVVRGDSAAYFCASSPTSGHQETQYFGPGTRLLVL.